This T cell receptor (beta chain) emerged from a study of cytomegalovirus exposure and HLA in healthy donors. PCR employed 60 Vbeta and 13 Jbeta primers. Generated by immunoSEQ multiplex PCR, the TCRdb table keeps only in-frame clones and is missing some. The sample comprises under 150,000 clones, approximately 70% of which are singletons, and around 2.7% rests with the top ten. The ends were cut back, 0 bases at V and 1 base at J, with 10 bases in the middle. The germline V gene has CDR1 MNHEY and CDR2 SVGAGI. This CDR3 contains 15 residues. This clonotype was sampled from a woman aged 55 to 70 in good health and CMV-seropositive. The sample taken for sequencing was PBMCs. The chain employs TRBV6-5 and TRBJ2-7; a possible D gene is TRBD2 (5 bases). The CDR3 bases are TGTGCCAGCAGTTACTCGTCGACGGGGTCCTACGAGCAGTACTTC. Its protein is CASSYSSTGSYEQYF.